The 28 T cell receptor beta chains presented below share a single source sample, sequenced in a study of blood T cell repertoires in COVID-19. The assay was immunoSEQ multiplex PCR, and TCRdb's table has in-frame clones only and misses some. Found here are 150,000 to 200,000 clones, roughly 85% of them singletons; the top ten hold 8% to 10%. The sequenced sample was peripheral blood. The source of these receptors is a man in his fifties or sixties with active or convalescent COVID-19.

The CDR3 DNA is TGTGCCAGCAGCTTAGGACAGGGGAACACTGAAGCTTTCTTT. Its translation is CASSLGQGNTEAFF. The J gene is TRBJ1-1, the V gene TRBV11-2; 7 nucleotides line up with TRBD1. Germline loops: CDR1 SGHAT, CDR2 FQNNGV. V gave up 1 base and J gave up 1 base; unmatched junction bases: 0. This CDR3 spans 14 amino acids.

The chain is built from TRBV7-3 and TRBJ2-2; D call uncertain. Germline CDR1 SGHTA, CDR2 FQGTGA. The CDR3 has 13 amino acids. V was cut by 4 bases and J by 6 bases, with 9 bases left in between. The DNA of the CDR3 is TGTGCCAGCAGCTCCACATCTCCCGGGGAGCTGTTTTTT. Translation: CASSSTSPGELFF.

The chain links TRBV9 to TRBJ1-1, with D possibly being TRBD1 (6 bases). There are 14 residues in the CDR3. From germline, CDR1 is SGDLS and CDR2 YYNGEE. Trimming pared 7 bases from V and 1 base from J, leaving 14 bases between. The DNA for the CDR3 is TGTGCCAGCGGCCAGGGGTTGGGGAACACTGAAGCTTTCTTT. As protein: CASGQGLGNTEAFF.

The chain combines TRBV7-2 with TRBJ2-5, with 8 bases matching TRBD1. With 1 base clipped from V and 5 bases from J, the junction kept 6 bases outside the gene matches. Germline values: CDR1 SGHTA, CDR2 FQGNSA. CDR3 length: 15 residues. In nucleotides, the CDR3 is TGTGCCAGCAGCTTAGGCAGGGGGCGACGGGAGACCCAGTACTTC. Its protein is CASSLGRGRRETQYF.

The genes are TRBV7-6 and TRBJ2-1; TRBD2 aligns across 10 bases. The CDR3 extends over 15 amino acids. Germline values: CDR1 SGHVS, CDR2 FNYEAQ. Germline trimming cut 2 bases from V and 10 bases from J; bases unmatched to any gene: 8. This CDR3 is CASSLLAGAGAEQFF. The CDR3 nucleotides read TGTGCCAGCAGCTTACTAGCGGGGGCTGGTGCGGAGCAGTTCTTC. Full variable domain (rest looked up from reference TRBV7-6 and TRBJ2-1): GAGVSQSPRYKVTKRGQDVALRCDPISGHVSLYWYRQALGQGPEFLTYFNYEAQQDKSGLPNDRFSAERPEGSISTLTIQRTEQRDSAMYRCASSLLAGAGAEQFFGPGTRLTVL.

This clone has a handful of counts. In the same sample, other DNA sequences code for this CDR3. The CDR3 is CASSRRDTNQPQHF. DNA for the CDR3: TGTGCCAGCAGCCGACGGGACACCAATCAGCCCCAGCATTTT. The chain joins TRBV3-1 (or the pseudogene TRBV3-2) to TRBJ1-5, with D possibly being TRBD1 (6 bases). The length of the CDR3 is 14 residues. V was shortened by 4 bases and J by 3 bases, with 10 bases between the two germline ends. CDR1 and CDR2 from the germline V gene are LGHDT and YNNKEL (reference sequence).

The chain uses TRBV14 and TRBJ1-4; D unclear. There are 14 residues in the CDR3. V lost 2 bases and J 5 bases, leaving 9 bases between the germline ends. In germline, CDR1 is SGHDN, CDR2 FVKESK. Written as DNA, the CDR3 is TGTGCCAGCAGCCAACACAACCAGAATGAAAAACTGTTTTTT. It translates to CASSQHNQNEKLFF.

The rearrangement links TRBV5-4 to TRBJ2-1, with a tentative D call TRBD1 (6 bases). The CDR3 is 15 residues long. Germline V CDR1 and CDR2: SGHNT, YYREEE (reference sequence). Trimming cost V 3 bases and J 6 bases, with 16 bases left between them. The CDR3 loop reads CASSWRTARSNEQFF. The CDR3 DNA is TGTGCCAGCAGCTGGCGGACAGCCCGTAGCAATGAGCAGTTCTTC.

The chain is built from TRBV12-3 or TRBV12-4 and TRBJ2-5; D is uncertain. Trimming pared 6 bases from V and 3 bases from J, leaving 5 bases between. CDR3 length equals 11 residues. CDR3 residues: CASRTEETQYF. In DNA, the CDR3 is TGTGCCAGCAGAACAGAAGAGACCCAGTACTTC.

The chain recombines TRBV3-1 (or the pseudogene TRBV3-2) with TRBJ2-7; 9 bases line up with TRBD1. The CDR3 extends over 15 amino acids. V trimming: 0 bases; J trimming: 6 bases; junction bases outside the gene matches: 6. Germline V CDR1 and CDR2: LGHDT, YNNKEL (reference sequence). The CDR3 loop reads CASSQDTGQGTEQYF. The CDR3 bases are TGTGCCAGCAGCCAAGATACGGGACAGGGCACCGAGCAGTACTTC.

The chain combines TRBV15 with TRBJ2-5, with 10 bases fitting TRBD2. Germline-derived CDR1 and CDR2 are LNHNV and YYDKDF (reference sequence). V shed 3 bases and J 5 bases; nucleotides not matched to a gene: 6. The CDR3 length is 15 residues. CDR3 residues: CATSSSGGPQETQYF. The DNA for the CDR3 is TGTGCCACCAGCAGTAGCGGGGGGCCCCAGGAGACCCAGTACTTC.

The chain joins TRBV25-1 to TRBJ1-3, with a possible D match to TRBD1 (5 bases). The CDR3 covers 16 residues. V dropped 2 bases and J dropped 0 bases, with 11 bases sitting between them. In germline, CDR1 is MGHDK, CDR2 SYGVNS. The CDR3 spells CASSELGLSSGNTIYF. The CDR3 DNA reads as TGTGCCAGCAGTGAACTGGGACTGTCCTCTGGAAACACCATATATTTT. Complete variable domain (other parts from reference TRBV25-1 and TRBJ1-3): EADIYQTPRYLVIGTGKKITLECSQTMGHDKMYWYQQDPGMELHLIHYSYGVNSTEKGDLSSESTVSRIRTEHFPLTLESARPSHTSQYLCASSELGLSSGNTIYFGEGSWLTVV.

This clone appeared a single time. J is TRBJ1-2 and V is TRBV30, with TRBD1 as a possible D gene (5 bases). Germline values: CDR1 GTSNPN, CDR2 SVGIG (reference sequence). V was pared by 4 bases and J by 4 bases, with 13 bases between. The CDR3 covers 13 residues. CDR3 sequence reads: CAWIPGPVYGYTF. The CDR3 DNA reads as TGTGCCTGGATACCAGGGCCCGTCTATGGCTACACCTTC.

The chain employs TRBV12-5 and TRBJ1-1; D is perhaps TRBD1 (5 bases). CDR3 length: 11 amino acids. Germline V CDR1 and CDR2: LGHNT, FRNRAP. CDR3 DNA: TGTGCAGCGACAGCGAACACTGAAGCTTTCTTT. This codes for CAATANTEAFF.

The gene calls are TRBV5-1 and TRBJ1-2; D might be TRBD1 (6 bases). Germline CDR1 and CDR2: SGHRS and YFSETQ. V lost 3 bases to trimming and J lost 2 bases, with 17 bases between them. The CDR3 has 16 residues. The CDR3 loop is CASSSGAQIQNYGYTF. Written as DNA, the CDR3 is TGCGCCAGCAGCTCAGGGGCGCAAATCCAAAACTATGGCTACACCTTC.

This sequence joins TRBV28 and TRBJ1-2; D uncertain. The CDR3 has 12 amino acids. Trimming cost V 3 bases and J 4 bases, with 6 bases left between them. In germline, CDR1 is MDHEN, CDR2 SYDVKM. The CDR3: CASSFGIYGYTF. DNA of the CDR3: TGTGCCAGCAGTTTCGGGATCTATGGCTACACCTTC.

J is TRBJ1-1 and V is TRBV6-5, with 9 bases lining up with TRBD1. The CDR3 runs to 15 residues. The trim removed 2 bases at V and 1 base at J, leaving 2 bases unmatched. Germline V lookup: CDR1 MNHEY, CDR2 SVGAGI. The CDR3 spells CASSYTGQGNTEAFF. For the CDR3, the DNA is TGTGCCAGCAGTTACACGGGACAGGGGAACACTGAAGCTTTCTTT.

The chain combines TRBV27 with TRBJ2-7, with D perhaps matching TRBD1 (5 bases). The V gene lost 7 bases and the J gene lost 2 bases, with 18 bases spanning the gap. This CDR3 comprises 15 residues. Germline V gives CDR1 MNHEY, CDR2 SMNVEV (reference sequence). The CDR3 spells CASKWGPGSTYEQYF. CDR3 DNA: TGTGCCAGCAAATGGGGTCCAGGGTCGACCTACGAGCAGTACTTC.

The chain joins TRBV10-2 to TRBJ1-5, with 9 bases fitting TRBD1. Germline V lookup: CDR1 WSHSY, CDR2 SAAADI. Trimming at V came to 3 bases and at J to 8 bases, leaving 5 bases not matched to a gene. CDR3 length equals 14 residues. CDR3: CASSEQGANEPQHF. CDR3 DNA sequence: TGCGCCAGCAGTGAACAGGGGGCAAATGAGCCCCAGCATTTT.

The chain combines TRBV6-5 with TRBJ2-1; 11 bases agree with TRBD2. This CDR3 comprises 14 residues. J lost 8 bases, V lost 5 bases, and 5 bases had no gene match. Germline lookup yields CDR1 MNHEY and CDR2 SVGAGI. CDR3 sequence: CASSLGTSGHEQFF. CDR3 coding DNA: TGTGCCAGCAGTCTCGGGACTAGCGGCCATGAGCAGTTCTTC.

This rearrangement joins TRBV3-1 (or the pseudogene TRBV3-2) to TRBJ1-2; TRBD1 aligns across 10 bases. J was trimmed by 6 bases and V by 0 bases; bases with no gene match: 7. The germline V gene encodes CDR1 LGHDT and CDR2 YNNKEL (reference sequence). The CDR3 loop spans 16 amino acids. The DNA for the CDR3 is TGTGCCAGCAGCCAAGAGATCGGGGACAGGGGTCATGGCTACACCTTC. Translated: CASSQEIGDRGHGYTF.

This clone appeared a few times. The chain is built from TRBV19 and TRBJ2-3, with TRBD1 matching 10 bases. CDR3 size: 15 residues. The V segment lost 5 bases and the J segment 4 bases; nucleotides outside the gene matches: 6. CDR1 and CDR2 from the germline V gene are LNHDA and SQIVND (reference sequence). The CDR3 sequence is CASSPGTGDADTQYF. For the CDR3, the DNA is TGTGCCAGTAGTCCCGGGACAGGGGATGCAGATACGCAGTATTTT.

V gene TRBV27 combines with J gene TRBJ1-2; 9 bases agree with TRBD1. This CDR3 is built from 16 residues. Trimming cost V 5 bases and J 7 bases; bases outside gene matches: 14. Germline CDR1 MNHEY, CDR2 SMNVEV (reference sequence). CDR3 DNA sequence: TGTGCCAGCAGTCTACGATTTACAGGGGGCGCATCTGGCTACACCTTC. It translates to CASSLRFTGGASGYTF.

This clone was seen once. The CDR3 loop reads CAWSVGGSGNTIYF. In DNA, the CDR3 is TGTGCCTGGAGTGTTGGAGGATCTGGAAACACCATATATTTT. This rearrangement joins TRBV30 to TRBJ1-3; unclear D gene. The CDR3 contains 14 residues. Germline V gene data show CDR1 as GTSNPN and CDR2 as SVGIG (reference sequence). The ends were cut back, 0 bases at V and 1 base at J, with 7 bases in the middle.

The rearrangement uses TRBV7-9 and TRBJ2-1; D possibly corresponds to TRBD2 (5 bases). The CDR3 loop spans 11 amino acids. The V end lost 2 bases, the J end lost 10 bases, and 6 bases lay between the germline ends. CDR1 and CDR2 (germline): SEHNR, FQNEAQ (reference sequence). CDR3 DNA sequence: TGTGCCAGCAGCTTAACGGGGGAGCAGTTCTTC. It yields the protein CASSLTGEQFF.

The rearrangement uses TRBV5-4 and TRBJ2-3; no clear D gene. CDR1 is SGHNT and CDR2 is YYREEE in the germline V gene (reference sequence). This CDR3 has 12 amino acids. V lost 4 bases to trimming and J lost 4 bases, with 7 bases between them. CDR3 DNA sequence: TGTGCCAGCAGCCCTCGGGCAGATACGCAGTATTTT. Its protein product is CASSPRADTQYF.

DNA for the CDR3: TGTGCCAGCAGTGAGGGCCTCACAGATACGCAGTATTTT. Translating gives CASSEGLTDTQYF. J is TRBJ2-3 and V is TRBV2, with D hard to call. Germline-derived CDR1 and CDR2 are SNHLY and FYNNEI. Trimming took off 3 bases at V and 2 bases at J, with 6 bases between the two ends. The CDR3 runs to 13 residues.

The gene calls are TRBV28 and TRBJ2-7; 9 bases are a match to TRBD1. Losses at the gene ends were 1 base for V and 1 base for J; bases not matched to a gene: 2. The CDR3 length is 15 residues. Per the germline V gene, CDR1 is MDHEN and CDR2 is SYDVKM. CDR3 in DNA: TGTGCCAGCAGTTTATCACAGGGGGCTTCCTACGAGCAGTACTTC. The encoded protein is CASSLSQGASYEQYF.